Following are 2 T cell receptor beta chains from one sample sequenced in a study of CD8 T cells in Susac syndrome. Random-hexamer reverse transcription was applied to about 0.5 to 1 ug RNA. One entry per CDR3 protein, called by TCRdb with MiXCR from the immunoSEQ multiplex PCR reads. The sample lists some 300,000 distinct CDR3 sequences, around nine tenths occurring once. The sequenced sample consisted of CD8+ T cells from PBMCs. These receptors all come from a human donor with multiple sclerosis.

The chain uses TRBV6-4 and TRBJ2-3, with TRBD1 identical over 7 bases. The CDR3 spans 16 residues. Germline V gene lookup returns CDR1 MRHNA and CDR2 SNTAGT. J was trimmed by 2 bases and V by 0 bases; bases with no gene match: 5. The CDR3 nucleotides are TGTGCCAGCAGTGACTCGGGCCAGGGGGACACAGATACGCAGTATTTT. Protein sequence: CASSDSGQGDTDTQYF.

The chain couples TRBV4-2 to TRBJ1-1; no reliable D call. The V gene's germline CDR1 is LGHNA and CDR2 YNFKEQ. Trimming shortened V by 4 bases and J by 4 bases, and 16 bases separated the two germline ends. This CDR3 region has 15 residues. For the CDR3, the DNA is TGTGCCAGCAGCCCATTAGCGGGTGCTTTCACTGAAGCTTTCTTT. Its protein product is CASSPLAGAFTEAFF.